These T cell receptor beta chains were read from a single sample in a study of control samples from healthy donors and cancer patients. Method: immunoSEQ multiplex PCR; TCRdb's copy keeps in-frame clones and lacks some. The sample yields 90,000 to 100,000 clones, approximately 90% seen once. What was sequenced was blood. These receptors all stem from a woman aged 18-29 years in good health. CDR3s include the opening cysteine and the closing phenylalanine or tryptophan. The order of the fields is V gene, clone size, CDR3 length, J gene, D gene, CDR3 DNA, CDR3 protein. The D gene is left open where the match is weak. Only part of the rows carry a size: once, few, many, or a class if the clone is expanded.

v_call: TRBV12-3/TRBV12-4; clone_size: -; cdr3_length: 12; j_call: TRBJ1-1; d_call: -; cdr3_nt: TGTGCCAGCAGTGTAGTTGCCACTGAAGCTTTCTTT; cdr3_aa: CASSVVATEAFF
v_call: TRBV5-1; clone_size: -; cdr3_length: 15; j_call: TRBJ2-1; d_call: TRBD1; cdr3_nt: TGCGCCAGCAGCAGTGAGGGGGCCTTCTTCGATGAGCAGTTCTTC; cdr3_aa: CASSSEGAFFDEQFF
v_call: TRBV7-3; clone_size: -; cdr3_length: 21; j_call: TRBJ1-1; d_call: -; cdr3_nt: TGTGCCAGCAGCTCCCACTGGGCCCTCGGACCTTTTCCGGTTTTGGTCACTGAAGCTTTCTTT; cdr3_aa: CASSSHWALGPFPVLVTEAFF
v_call: TRBV5-3; clone_size: -; cdr3_length: 11; j_call: TRBJ1-1; d_call: -; cdr3_nt: TGTGCCAGAACCACTAGCACTGAAGCTTTCTTT; cdr3_aa: CARTTSTEAFF
v_call: TRBV6-2/TRBV6-3; clone_size: -; cdr3_length: 15; j_call: TRBJ1-2; d_call: TRBD1; cdr3_nt: TGTGCCAGCAGTGATGCGACAGGGGACTACCATGGCTACACCTTC; cdr3_aa: CASSDATGDYHGYTF
v_call: TRBV6-1; clone_size: -; cdr3_length: 16; j_call: TRBJ2-2; d_call: -; cdr3_nt: TGTGCCAGCAGTGAAGTGCGACTACCTTACACCGGGGAGCTGTTTTTT; cdr3_aa: CASSEVRLPYTGELFF
v_call: TRBV2; clone_size: -; cdr3_length: 12; j_call: TRBJ2-7; d_call: -; cdr3_nt: TGTGCCAGCAGTGAACTAGGACGCGAGCAGTACTTC; cdr3_aa: CASSELGREQYF
v_call: TRBV28; clone_size: -; cdr3_length: 17; j_call: TRBJ2-7; d_call: TRBD1; cdr3_nt: TGTGCCAGCACCCCTCCCCCCGGGACAGCCAATCCCTACGAGCAGTACTTC; cdr3_aa: CASTPPPGTANPYEQYF
v_call: TRBV2; clone_size: -; cdr3_length: 14; j_call: TRBJ2-2; d_call: -; cdr3_nt: TGTGCCAGCAGCCCTACCACGAACACCGGGGAGCTGTTTTTT; cdr3_aa: CASSPTTNTGELFF
v_call: TRBV7-9; clone_size: -; cdr3_length: 14; j_call: TRBJ2-4; d_call: TRBD2; cdr3_nt: TGTGCCAGCAGCTCAGGGACTACTCAAAGCATTCAGTACTTC; cdr3_aa: CASSSGTTQSIQYF
v_call: TRBV7-6; clone_size: -; cdr3_length: 15; j_call: TRBJ2-3; d_call: TRBD1; cdr3_nt: TGTGCCAGCAGCCGAGCGACAGGGGCCACAGATACGCAGTATTTT; cdr3_aa: CASSRATGATDTQYF
v_call: TRBV19; clone_size: -; cdr3_length: 14; j_call: TRBJ1-5; d_call: TRBD1; cdr3_nt: TGTGCCAGTGGACCGCGACAGGGTGGTCAGCCCCAGCATTTT; cdr3_aa: CASGPRQGGQPQHF
v_call: TRBV2; clone_size: -; cdr3_length: 13; j_call: TRBJ1-6; d_call: TRBD1; cdr3_nt: TGTGCCAGCAGGACAGGGATGAATTCACCCCTCCACTTT; cdr3_aa: CASRTGMNSPLHF
v_call: TRBV7-9; clone_size: -; cdr3_length: 14; j_call: TRBJ2-7; d_call: -; cdr3_nt: TGTGCCAGCACCCCAGACGTCGCCGGCTACGAGCAGTACTTC; cdr3_aa: CASTPDVAGYEQYF
v_call: TRBV5-1; clone_size: few; cdr3_length: 17; j_call: TRBJ2-5; d_call: TRBD2; cdr3_nt: TGCGCCAGCAGCTTGGTTCGACTAGCGGGGGGACCGAAGACCCAGTACTTC; cdr3_aa: CASSLVRLAGGPKTQYF
v_call: TRBV5-6; clone_size: -; cdr3_length: 17; j_call: TRBJ2-5; d_call: -; cdr3_nt: TGTGCCAGCAGCTTGGGGTTTGGGGGCCTGTACCAAGAGACCCAGTACTTC; cdr3_aa: CASSLGFGGLYQETQYF
v_call: TRBV6-2/TRBV6-3; clone_size: -; cdr3_length: 16; j_call: TRBJ1-4; d_call: TRBD1; cdr3_nt: TGTGCCAGCAGTTACTGGGACAGGGACCCTAATGAAAAACTGTTTTTT; cdr3_aa: CASSYWDRDPNEKLFF